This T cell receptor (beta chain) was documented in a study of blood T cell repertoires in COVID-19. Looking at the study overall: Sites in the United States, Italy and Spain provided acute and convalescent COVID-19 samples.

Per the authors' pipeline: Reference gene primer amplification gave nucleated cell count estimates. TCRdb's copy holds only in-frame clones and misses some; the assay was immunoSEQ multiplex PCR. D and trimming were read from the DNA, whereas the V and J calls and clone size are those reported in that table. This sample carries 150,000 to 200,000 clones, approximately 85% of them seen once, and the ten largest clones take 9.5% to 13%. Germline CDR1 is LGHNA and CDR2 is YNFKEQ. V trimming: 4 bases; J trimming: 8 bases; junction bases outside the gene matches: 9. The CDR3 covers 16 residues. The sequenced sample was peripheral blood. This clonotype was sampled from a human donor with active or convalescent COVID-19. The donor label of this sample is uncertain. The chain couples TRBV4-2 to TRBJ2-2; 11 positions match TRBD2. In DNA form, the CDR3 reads TGTGCCAGCAGCCCGGAGACTAGCGGGGTTTTTGGGGAGCTGTTTTTT. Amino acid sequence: CASSPETSGVFGELFF.